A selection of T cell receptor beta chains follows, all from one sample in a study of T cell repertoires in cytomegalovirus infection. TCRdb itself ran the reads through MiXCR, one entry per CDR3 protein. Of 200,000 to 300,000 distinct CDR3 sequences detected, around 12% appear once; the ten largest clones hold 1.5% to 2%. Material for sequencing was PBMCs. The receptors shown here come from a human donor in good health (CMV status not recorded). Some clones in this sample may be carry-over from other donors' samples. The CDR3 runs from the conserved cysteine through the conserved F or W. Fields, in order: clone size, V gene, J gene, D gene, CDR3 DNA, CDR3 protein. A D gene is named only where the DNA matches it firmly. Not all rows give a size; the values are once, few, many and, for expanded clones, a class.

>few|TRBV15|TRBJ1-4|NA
TGTGCCACCAGCAGAGACAGGGGCGGGAATGAAAAACTGTTTTTT
CATSRDRGGNEKLFF
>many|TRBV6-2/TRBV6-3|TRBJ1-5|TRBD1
TGTGCCAGCAGTGCGGACAGGGGGTTAGGGCAGCCCCAGCATTTT
CASSADRGLGQPQHF
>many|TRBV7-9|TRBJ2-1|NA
TGTGCCAGCAGCTTAGCCTCCGGGTTGACCTACAATGAGCAGTTCTTC
CASSLASGLTYNEQFF
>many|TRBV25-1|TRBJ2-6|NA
TGTGCCATCCAACCCTCTGGGGCCAACGTCCTGACTTTC
CAIQPSGANVLTF
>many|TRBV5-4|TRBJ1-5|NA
TGTGCCAGCAGCCCACAGGCCCGCAGGAATCAGCCCCAGCATTTT
CASSPQARRNQPQHF
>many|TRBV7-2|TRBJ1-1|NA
TGTGCCAGCAGCTTACGCCAGGGAGACACTGAAGCTTTCTTT
CASSLRQGDTEAFF
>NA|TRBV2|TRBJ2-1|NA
TGTGCCAGCAGTGAAGGCAGGCAGTTCTTC
CASSEGRQFF
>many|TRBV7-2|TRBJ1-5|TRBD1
TGTGCCAGCAGCTTAGACAGGGGGCATCAGCCCCAGCATTTT
CASSLDRGHQPQHF
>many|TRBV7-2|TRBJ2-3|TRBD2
TGTGCCAGCAGTTATGGAGTAGCGGGAGATACGCAGTATTTT
CASSYGVAGDTQYF
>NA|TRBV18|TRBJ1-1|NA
TGTGCCAGCTCACCAGCGGGTGGGGAGGGTGCTTTCTTT
CASSPAGGEGAFF
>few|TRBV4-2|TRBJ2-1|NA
TGTGCCAGCAGCCAGGATCCCCTGGGCGGCCTCTCCTACAATGAGCAGTTCTTC
CASSQDPLGGLSYNEQFF
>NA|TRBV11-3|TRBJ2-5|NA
TGTGCCAGCAGCCGACAGAACGAAGAGACCCAGTACTTC
CASSRQNEETQYF
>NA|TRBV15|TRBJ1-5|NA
TGTGCCACCGGATATGAGGGGCATCAGCCCCAGCATTTT
CATGYEGHQPQHF
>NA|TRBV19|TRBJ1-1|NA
TGTGCCAGTAGTATAGTACACAGAACGAACACTGAAGCTTTCTTT
CASSIVHRTNTEAFF
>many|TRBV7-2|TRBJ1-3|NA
TGTGCCAGCAGCTTTACATCCGACGCGAACACCATATATTTT
CASSFTSDANTIYF
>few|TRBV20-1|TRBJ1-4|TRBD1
TGCAGTGCCACCAGGGGGGAGTCGAATGAAAAACTGTTTTTT
CSATRGESNEKLFF
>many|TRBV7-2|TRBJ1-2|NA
TGTGCCAGCAGCTTAGAGGGGAAGGGGTCAGCGTCTGGCTACACCTTC
CASSLEGKGSASGYTF
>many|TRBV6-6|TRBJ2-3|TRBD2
TGTGCCAGCAGCTTAGCGGGTCACTGGACAGATACGCAGTATTTT
CASSLAGHWTDTQYF
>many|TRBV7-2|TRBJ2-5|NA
TGTGCCAGCAGCTTCGACAGCCAAGAGACCCAGTACTTC
CASSFDSQETQYF
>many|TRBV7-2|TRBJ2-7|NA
TGTGCCAGCAGCTTAGCCCCGCAGGGTATATCCTACGAGCAGTACTTC
CASSLAPQGISYEQYF
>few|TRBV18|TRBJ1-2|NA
TGTGCCAGCTCACCAAGGCCAAGGGACAACTATGGCTACACCTTC
CASSPRPRDNYGYTF
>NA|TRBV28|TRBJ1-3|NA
TGTGCCAGCACCCGTCTGGGCAACTCTGGAAACACCATATATTTT
CASTRLGNSGNTIYF
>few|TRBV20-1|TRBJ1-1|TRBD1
TGCAGTGCTATGGGACAGACGAACACTGAAGCTTTCTTT
CSAMGQTNTEAFF
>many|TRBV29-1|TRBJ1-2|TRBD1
TGCAGCGTCACCGGGACAGGGGCTATCTACACCTTC
CSVTGTGAIYTF
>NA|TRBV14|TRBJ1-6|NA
TGTGCCAGCAGCCAAGGGGCCTCACCCCTCCACTTT
CASSQGASPLHF
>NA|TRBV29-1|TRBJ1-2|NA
TGCAGCGGGGGGGGGAACTATGGCTACACCTTC
CSGGGNYGYTF
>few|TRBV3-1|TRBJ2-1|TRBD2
TGTGCCAGCAGCAACACGGGTAGCGGGTACAATGAGCAGTTCTTC
CASSNTGSGYNEQFF
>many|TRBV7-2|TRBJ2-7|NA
TGTGCCAGCAGTAGGGGCAGTCCCTCCTCCTACGAGCAGTACTTC
CASSRGSPSSYEQYF
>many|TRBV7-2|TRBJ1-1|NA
TGTGCCAGCAGCGAGAGGTCAGGGGCAGCTTTCTTT
CASSERSGAAFF
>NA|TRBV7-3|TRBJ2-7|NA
TGTGCCAGCAGCTTAAACGGGAGCCCCTACGAGCAGTACTTC
CASSLNGSPYEQYF
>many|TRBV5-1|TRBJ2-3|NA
TGCGCCAGCAGCTTGGGAGGGGAAACAGATACGCAGTATTTT
CASSLGGETDTQYF
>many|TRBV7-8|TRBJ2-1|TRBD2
TGTGCCAGCAGCGGACTAGCGGGACTGGATGAGCAGTTCTTC
CASSGLAGLDEQFF
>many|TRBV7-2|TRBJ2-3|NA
TGTGCCAGCAGATTTAACACAGATACGCAGTATTTT
CASRFNTDTQYF